The source of this T cell receptor (beta chain) is a study of blood T cell repertoires in COVID-19. Profiling relied on immunoSEQ multiplex PCR, and the TCRdb table lists in-frame clones only, not all of them. In the table there are 85,000 to 110,000 clones, 88% of which are singletons. This CDR3 contains 15 residues. Losses at the gene ends were 0 bases for V and 9 bases for J; bases not matched to a gene: 9. Germline CDR1 and CDR2: SGDLS and YYNGEE. This rearrangement joins TRBV9 to TRBJ2-1, with 7 bases lining up with TRBD1. The receptor was derived from a human donor in a cohort sampled during active COVID-19. The material sequenced was peripheral blood. The CDR3 spells CASSVGRQGRGEQFF. The CDR3 DNA is TGTGCCAGCAGCGTAGGTAGACAGGGACGGGGTGAGCAGTTCTTC.